This T cell receptor beta chain comes out of a study of early T cells in non-severe SARS-CoV-2 infection. Study-wide context: RNA in bulk from unsorted whole blood was sequenced, and chains were unpaired.

This clonotype occurred a few times. Its antigen is unknown. In the library, individual cDNA molecules carried attached unique molecular identifiers. TCRdb used MiXCR to reprocess the 5' RACE reads, holding one entry per CDR3 protein. The data show over 70,000 distinct CDR3 sequences, around 15% seen once. The study's findings and limits: Anti-spike CD8 responses were favored in VDJdb matching, and private and CD4 specificities were missed.

This TCR was sampled from an adult who was a healthcare worker with PCR-confirmed SARS-CoV-2 infection or an uninfected control (not recorded which). The sample taken for sequencing was whole blood.

The DNA of the CDR3 is TGCAGTGCTAGAAGGCTAAAGGGACAGCCCCAGCATTTT. Translation: CSARRLKGQPQHF. The V and J genes are TRBV20-1 and TRBJ1-5; D gene uncertain. V lost 2 bases to trimming and J lost 7 bases, with 12 bases between them. The CDR3 consists of 13 residues. Germline CDR1 is DFQATT and CDR2 is SNEGSKA (reference sequence).